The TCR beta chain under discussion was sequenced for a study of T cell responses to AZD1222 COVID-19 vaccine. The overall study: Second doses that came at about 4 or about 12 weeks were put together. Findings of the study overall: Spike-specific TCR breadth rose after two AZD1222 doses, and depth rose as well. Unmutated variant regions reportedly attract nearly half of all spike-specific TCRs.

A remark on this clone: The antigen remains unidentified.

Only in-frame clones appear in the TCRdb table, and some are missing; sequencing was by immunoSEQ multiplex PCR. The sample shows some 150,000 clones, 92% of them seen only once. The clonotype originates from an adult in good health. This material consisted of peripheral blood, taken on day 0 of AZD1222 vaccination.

In DNA form, the CDR3 reads TGTGCCAGTAGTATGGCCGGGACAGGGGACTATGGCTACACCTTC. It specifies CASSMAGTGDYGYTF. This sequence joins TRBV19 and TRBJ1-2; TRBD1 matches at 10 bases. The CDR3 is 15 amino acids. Trimming at V came to 3 bases and at J to 3 bases, leaving 4 bases not matched to a gene. The germline V gene has CDR1 LNHDA and CDR2 SQIVND (reference sequence).